The 21 T cell receptor beta chains presented below share a single source sample, sequenced in a study of blood T cell repertoires in COVID-19. Method: immunoSEQ multiplex PCR; TCRdb's copy keeps in-frame clones and lacks some. The sample lists roughly 340,000 clones; under 95% were seen once. The specimen sequenced was peripheral blood. These receptor sequences come from a woman aged 18-29 years who had recovered from COVID-19.

The genes are TRBV30 and TRBJ2-2; 9 nucleotides align to TRBD1. CDR3 length: 15 residues. V was pared by 3 bases and J by 5 bases, with 7 bases of the junction left unmatched. Germline assignment: CDR1 GTSNPN and CDR2 SVGIG (reference sequence). Here the CDR3 reads CAWSLWTGVTGELFF. CDR3 sequence (DNA): TGTGCCTGGAGCCTCTGGACAGGGGTGACCGGGGAGCTGTTTTTT. The complete variable domain, with remaining parts taken from reference TRBV30 and TRBJ2-2, reads SQTIHQWPATLVQPVGSPLSLECTVEGTSNPNLYWYRQAAGRGLQLLFYSVGIGQISSEVPQNLSASRPQDRQFILSSKKLLLSDSGFYLCAWSLWTGVTGELFFGEGSRLTVL.

V usage is TRBV7-9 and J usage is TRBJ1-2, with 7 bases matching TRBD1. Germline V CDR1 and CDR2: SEHNR, FQNEAQ (reference sequence). The CDR3 sequence is 15 residues long. V was clipped by 0 bases and J by 3 bases; unmatched bases: 4. CDR3 residues: CASSLAPQGHYGYTF. The CDR3 region has the DNA TGTGCCAGCAGCTTAGCCCCACAGGGGCACTATGGCTACACCTTC.

The chain recombines TRBV18 with TRBJ1-5, with D uncertain. CDR1 and CDR2 (germline): KGHSH, LQKENI. V was clipped by 6 bases and J by 1 base, with 7 bases between them. This CDR3 is 13 amino acids long. The CDR3 DNA reads as TGTGCCAGCTCTCCGGGGAGCAATCAGCCCCAGCATTTT. Translated: CASSPGSNQPQHF.

The CDR3 DNA sequence: TGTGCCAGCAGTCACTGGCGGGAGTTAGTCCCATTCCCAGATACGCAGTATTTT. Residues: CASSHWRELVPFPDTQYF. The chain has TRBV6-2 or TRBV6-3 and TRBJ2-3; 7 positions agree with TRBD2. V dropped 5 bases and J dropped 4; count of bases not matched to a gene: 18. The germline gives CDR1 MNHEY, CDR2 SVGEGT. This CDR3 contains 18 residues.

V usage is TRBV24-1 and J usage is TRBJ1-4; D might be TRBD1 (6 bases). This CDR3 has 15 amino acids. Trimming took 1 base from V and 6 from J, leaving 11 bases between them. Germline assignment: CDR1 KGHDR and CDR2 SFDVKD. In DNA, the CDR3 is TGTGCCACCAGTGATTTTAGGGACAAGGATGAAAAACTGTTTTTT. Protein sequence: CATSDFRDKDEKLFF.

The chain combines TRBV18 with TRBJ1-1, with D unclear. Trimming took 5 bases from V and 3 from J, leaving 10 bases between them. Germline V gene data show CDR1 as KGHSH and CDR2 as LQKENI. The CDR3 length is 13 residues. DNA for the CDR3: TGTGCCAGCTCAGGCTCAGTTTACACTGAAGCTTTCTTT. Its protein is CASSGSVYTEAFF.

The rearrangement links TRBV30 to TRBJ1-5; 7 positions match TRBD1. The V segment lost 0 bases and the J segment 0 bases; nucleotides outside the gene matches: 5. The CDR3 totals 16 residues. The germline gives CDR1 GTSNPN, CDR2 SVGIG (reference sequence). Here the CDR3 DNA reads TGTGCCTGGAGTGTCTCAGGGGGAAATAGCAATCAGCCCCAGCATTTT. Protein product: CAWSVSGGNSNQPQHF.

For the CDR3, the DNA is TGTGCCAGCAGCCGAAAGAATAGCGGGAGATCGTACAATGAGCAGTTCTTC. This sequence encodes CASSRKNSGRSYNEQFF. The chain carries TRBV5-5 and TRBJ2-1, with TRBD2 matching 9 bases. CDR3 length equals 17 residues. Germline trimming cut 4 bases from V and 4 bases from J; bases unmatched to any gene: 12. Germline V CDR1 and CDR2: SGHKS, YYEKEE (reference sequence).

The chain has TRBV9 and TRBJ1-6; the D is unclear. Germline V gene data show CDR1 as SGDLS and CDR2 as YYNGEE. There are 18 residues in the CDR3. The V end lost 0 bases, the J end lost 4 bases, and 17 bases lay between the germline ends. The chain's CDR3 is CASSVDLGDRFYNSPLHF. CDR3 DNA: TGTGCCAGCAGCGTAGACCTAGGCGATCGGTTTTATAATTCACCCCTCCACTTT.

V and J are TRBV6-2 or TRBV6-3 and TRBJ2-7; 14 nucleotides match TRBD2. CDR1 is MNHEY, CDR2 SVGEGT, per germline. This CDR3 contains 16 residues. V lost 0 bases to trimming and J lost 4 bases; unmatched junction nucleotides: 2. The CDR3 DNA reads as TGTGCCAGCAGTTACTCAAGACTAGCGGGAGGGTACGAGCAGTACGTC. This encodes CASSYSRLAGGYEQYV.

This chain uses TRBV10-3 with TRBJ1-2; 7 positions match TRBD1. The length of the CDR3 is 16 residues. V lost 7 bases and J lost 6; bases outside the gene matches: 17. Germline V gene lookup returns CDR1 ENHRY and CDR2 SYGVKD. In DNA, the CDR3 is TGTGCCATCAAAGCAGACAGGGTGCTGAGTTCCAATGGCTACACCTTC. Amino acid sequence: CAIKADRVLSSNGYTF.

This chain connects TRBV5-8 to TRBJ2-2; a weak D match, TRBD1 (5 bases). Germline lookup yields CDR1 SGHTS and CDR2 YDEGEE. Trimming took off 0 bases at V and 4 bases at J, with 7 bases between the two ends. The CDR3 has 14 amino acids. CDR3 in amino acids: CASSLDRLTGELFF. The CDR3 nucleotides are TGTGCCAGCAGCTTGGACAGGCTCACCGGGGAGCTGTTTTTT.

The CDR3, as DNA: TGTGCCAGCAGCATACGGACTGCGAACACCGGGGAGCTGTTTTTT. Its translation: CASSIRTANTGELFF. This chain uses TRBV7-2 with TRBJ2-2; D perhaps matches TRBD2 (5 bases). The CDR3 extends over 15 amino acids. CDR1 and CDR2 (germline): SGHTA, FQGNSA. V was trimmed by 5 bases and J by 0 bases, leaving 10 bases between them.

The V gene is TRBV11-2, the J gene TRBJ2-1; perhaps TRBD1 as D (6 bases). Germline loops: CDR1 SGHAT, CDR2 FQNNGV. The ends were cut back, 1 base at V and 7 bases at J, with 23 bases in the middle. The CDR3 is 18 amino acids. CDR3 loop: CASSLAPAQGTGANEQFF. The CDR3 DNA follows: TGTGCCAGCAGCTTAGCCCCCGCACAGGGTACAGGAGCAAATGAGCAGTTCTTC.

This sequence joins TRBV27 and TRBJ2-1, with 10 bases that match TRBD2. The CDR3 totals 16 residues. V gave up 5 bases and J gave up 4 bases; unmatched junction bases: 8. Germline V lookup: CDR1 MNHEY, CDR2 SMNVEV (reference sequence). The CDR3 protein is CASSILAGEGYNEQFF. The CDR3, as DNA: TGTGCCAGCAGTATTCTAGCGGGGGAGGGGTACAATGAGCAGTTCTTC.

The rearrangement uses TRBV5-1 and TRBJ2-5; 8 bases align to TRBD1. The CDR3 totals 16 residues. Germline V gives CDR1 SGHRS, CDR2 YFSETQ. V trimming: 4 bases; J trimming: 6 bases; junction bases outside the gene matches: 14. The CDR3 nucleotides are TGCGCCAGCAGCCCCGGACAGGGAAGGTTCGGGAAGACCCAGTACTTC. This sequence encodes CASSPGQGRFGKTQYF. Combining the CDR3 with reference TRBV5-1 and TRBJ2-5 gives the whole variable domain KAGVTQTPRYLIKTRGQQVTLSCSPISGHRSVSWYQQTPGQGLQFLFEYFSETQRNKGNFPGRFSGRQFSNSRSEMNVSTLELGDSALYLCASSPGQGRFGKTQYFGPGTRLLVL.

The chain links TRBV5-1 to TRBJ1-5; no clear D gene. Germline CDR1 is SGHRS and CDR2 is YFSETQ. V was shortened by 1 base and J by 9 bases, with 11 bases between the two germline ends. This CDR3 is built from 13 residues. CDR3 nucleotide sequence: TGCGCCAGCAGCTTGTCACTGAACGGGCCCCAGCATTTT. Protein product: CASSLSLNGPQHF.

J is TRBJ2-7 and V is TRBV25-1; D might be TRBD1 (6 bases). CDR1 is MGHDK and CDR2 is SYGVNS in the germline V gene. This CDR3 has 14 residues. Trimming left V 3 bases short and J 4 bases short, with 13 bases between. DNA of the CDR3: TGTGCCAGCAGTGACCATCACAGGGCGTACGAGCAGTACGTC. It codes for CASSDHHRAYEQYV.

This clone was picked up one time. The chain is built from TRBV3-1 (or the pseudogene TRBV3-2) and TRBJ2-1; the match to TRBD1 covers 11 bases. The CDR3 has 17 residues. Germline CDR1 LGHDT, CDR2 YNNKEL (reference sequence). Trimming removed 2 bases from V and 10 bases from J; junction bases left unmatched: 13. CDR3 sequence reads: CASSQTRDRGWRPEQFF. In DNA form, the CDR3 reads TGTGCCAGCAGCCAAACCCGGGACAGGGGGTGGAGACCGGAGCAGTTCTTC.

The chain recombines TRBV19 with TRBJ2-3, with 11 bases aligning to TRBD2. The CDR3 has 16 residues. Germline V lookup: CDR1 LNHDA, CDR2 SQIVND (reference sequence). V was pared by 4 bases and J by 2 bases, with 5 bases of the junction left unmatched. CDR3 region: CASSTGLADYTDTQYF. For the CDR3, the DNA is TGTGCCAGTAGTACGGGACTAGCGGACTACACAGATACGCAGTATTTT.

Here the CDR3 DNA reads TGTGCCAGCAGGCCCAGGGGAACGAACGGGGAGCTGTTTTTT. It translates to CASRPRGTNGELFF. The J gene is TRBJ2-2, the V gene TRBV11-3, with D perhaps TRBD1 (6 bases). V was pared by 6 bases and J by 7 bases, with 15 bases between. The germline gives CDR1 SGHNT, CDR2 YENEEA. This CDR3 has 14 amino acids. Looking up the rest from reference TRBV11-3 and TRBJ2-2 gives the full variable domain: EAGVVQSPRYKIIEKKQPVAFWCNPISGHNTLYWYLQNLGQGPELLIRYENEEAVDDSQLPKDRFSAERLKGVDSTLKIQPAELGDSAVYLCASRPRGTNGELFFGEGSRLTVL.